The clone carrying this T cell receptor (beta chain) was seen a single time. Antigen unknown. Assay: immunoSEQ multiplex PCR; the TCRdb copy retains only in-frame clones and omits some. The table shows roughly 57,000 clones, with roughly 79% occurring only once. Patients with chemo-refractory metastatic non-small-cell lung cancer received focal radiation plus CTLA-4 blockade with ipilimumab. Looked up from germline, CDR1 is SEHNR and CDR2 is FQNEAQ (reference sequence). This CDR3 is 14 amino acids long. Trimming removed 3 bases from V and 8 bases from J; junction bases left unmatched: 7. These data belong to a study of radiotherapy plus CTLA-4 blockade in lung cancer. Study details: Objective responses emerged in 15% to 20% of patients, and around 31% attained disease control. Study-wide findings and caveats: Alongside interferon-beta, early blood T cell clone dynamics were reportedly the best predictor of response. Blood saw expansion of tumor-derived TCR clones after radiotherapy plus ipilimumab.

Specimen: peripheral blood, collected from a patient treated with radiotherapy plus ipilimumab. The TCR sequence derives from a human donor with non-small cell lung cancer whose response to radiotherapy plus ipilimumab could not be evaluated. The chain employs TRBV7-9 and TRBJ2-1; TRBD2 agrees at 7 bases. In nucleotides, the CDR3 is TGTGCCAGCAGCTTGGGGGGGGTAATCGATGAGCAGTTCTTC. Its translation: CASSLGGVIDEQFF.